This TCR beta chain was observed in a study of cytomegalovirus exposure and HLA in healthy donors. Broader study findings: The TCR clusters that emerged in the first cohort tended, a later analysis found, to co-occur in the 120 or so validation repertoires. According to the study, 180 or so TCR beta chains were cytomegalovirus-associated. With high specificity and sensitivity, the classifier reportedly diagnosed cytomegalovirus status.

The CDR3 consists of 12 residues. Germline CDR1 and CDR2: SGHTA and FQGNSA. Deletions cut 1 base from V and 4 bases from J, with 4 bases between. TCRdb's table, derived via immunoSEQ multiplex PCR, lists solely in-frame clones and lacks some. The sample yields some 320,000 clones, about nine tenths seen once. Notes on this clone: The antigen is not known.

This TCR was sampled from a woman in her 30s in good health and CMV-seropositive. Sample: PBMCs. The rearrangement joins TRBV7-2 to TRBJ2-5; no clear D gene. This CDR3 is CASSLGVETQYF. The CDR3 nucleotides are TGTGCCAGCAGCTTAGGAGTAGAGACCCAGTACTTC.